This T cell receptor beta chain was recovered during a study of breast tumors, draining lymph nodes, adjacent tissues. Study outcomes and limitations: Compared with lymph nodes, tumors were less diverse; compared with nontumor tissue, more. Data only fit, rather than demonstrated, lymph node origin of most tumor T cells. Compared with basal-like, luminal-like tumors shared significantly more repertoire with nontumor tissue. Findings are consistent with lymph node origin and intratumoral expansion of most tumor T cells.

The lymph nodes were axillary draining lymph nodes from breast cancer patients. TCRdb re-derived calls from the multiplex PCR reads in MiXCR, one entry per CDR3 protein. The sample holds around 100,000 distinct CDR3 sequences; 21% are singletons and the top ten take 1% to 1.5%. The CDR3 has 20 amino acids. In germline, CDR1 is SGHRS, CDR2 YFSETQ. Between the trimmed V and J ends, which lost 0 bases and 4 bases, there was a span of 26 bases. This clonotype has a count of ten or more. Its cognate antigen is unknown. The V call is TRBV5-1, the J call TRBJ2-1; D might be TRBD2 (6 bases). The receptor was derived from a female donor with breast cancer. Some clones in this sample may be carry-over from other donors' samples. The sequenced sample was axillary lymph node tissue. CDR3 DNA sequence: TGCGCCAGCAGCTTGGCGTTTGCTAGCGAGAACAGTTTTGGGTACAATGAGCAGTTCTTC. Encoded protein: CASSLAFASENSFGYNEQFF.